Shown below are 14 T cell receptor beta chains from a single sample sequenced in a study of cytomegalovirus exposure and HLA in healthy donors. The primer mix had 60 Vbeta and 13 Jbeta primers. Here immunoSEQ multiplex PCR was the method, and the copy in TCRdb shows in-frame clones only, minus some. The table lists around 110,000 clones, 55% to 70% of them singletons. The sequenced material came from PBMCs. Every receptor here comes from a woman in her thirties in good health and CMV-seronegative.

This clone showed up just once. The genes are TRBV19 and TRBJ1-2; D not resolved. The germline CDR1 and CDR2 sequences are LNHDA and SQIVND (reference sequence). The ends were cut back, 6 bases at V and 10 bases at J, with 12 bases in the middle. The CDR3 is 11 amino acids. CDR3 in amino acids: CASSLSRHYTF. DNA of the CDR3: TGTGCCAGTAGCCTATCGAGACACTACACCTTC.

The chain combines TRBV5-1 with TRBJ1-5; 8 positions match TRBD1. In germline, CDR1 is SGHRS, CDR2 YFSETQ. The CDR3 contains 17 residues. With V trimmed by 1 base and J by 9 bases, 15 bases remained unmatched. The CDR3 is CASSLWASGTGDGPQHF. CDR3 DNA: TGCGCCAGCAGCTTGTGGGCTTCCGGGACAGGTGATGGGCCCCAGCATTTT. Filled out from reference TRBV5-1 and TRBJ1-5, the complete variable domain reads KAGVTQTPRYLIKTRGQQVTLSCSPISGHRSVSWYQQTPGQGLQFLFEYFSETQRNKGNFPGRFSGRQFSNSRSEMNVSTLELGDSALYLCASSLWASGTGDGPQHFGDGTRLSIL.

The chain is built from TRBV6-5 and TRBJ2-7; 8 bases are shared with TRBD2. The CDR3 totals 14 residues. From germline, CDR1 is MNHEY and CDR2 SVGAGI. The ends lost 2 bases at V and 4 bases at J; junction bases unmatched: 4. CDR3 in DNA: TGTGCCAGCAGTTACGCTCGGGAGGGATACGAGCAGTACTTC. This translates into CASSYAREGYEQYF.

This CDR3 reads CASSLIWGPTNYGYTF. CDR3 bases: TGTGCCAGCAGTTTGATCTGGGGGCCAACTAACTATGGCTACACCTTC. This chain connects TRBV6-6 to TRBJ1-2, with D possibly matching TRBD1 (6 bases). Trimming pared 4 bases from V and 0 bases from J, leaving 15 bases between. CDR1 MNHNY and CDR2 SVGAGI come from the germline V gene (reference sequence). The CDR3 has 16 amino acids.

This chain connects TRBV7-3 to TRBJ1-1, with D uncertain. The CDR3 contains 12 residues. The V and J ends lost 0 bases and 8 bases respectively, with 7 bases between them. Germline V CDR1 and CDR2: SGHTA, FQGTGA. The CDR3 DNA sequence: TGTGCCAGCAGCTTAACGGGCAGAGAAGCTTTCTTT. This translates into CASSLTGREAFF. Full variable domain (remainder filled in from reference TRBV7-3 and TRBJ1-1): GAGVSQTPSNKVTEKGKYVELRCDPISGHTALYWYRQSLGQGPEFLIYFQGTGAADDSGLPNDRFFAVRPEGSVSTLKIQRTERGDSAVYLCASSLTGREAFFGQGTRLTVV.

The chain uses TRBV2 and TRBJ2-7, with a tentative D call TRBD2 (5 bases). V lost 4 bases, J lost 7 bases, and 17 bases lay in between. This CDR3 is 14 amino acids long. The germline gives CDR1 SNHLY, CDR2 FYNNEI. This chain's CDR3 is CASSAYERAPEQYF. CDR3 nucleotide sequence: TGTGCCAGCAGTGCCTACGAGAGGGCCCCGGAGCAGTACTTC.

The J gene is TRBJ2-1, the V gene TRBV19, with D perhaps matching TRBD1 (6 bases). V shed 4 bases and J shed 8 bases, with 15 bases lying between them. Germline assignment: CDR1 LNHDA and CDR2 SQIVND (reference sequence). CDR3 size: 14 residues. The CDR3 protein is CASSTSTGYYEQFF. CDR3 in DNA: TGTGCCAGTAGTACATCGACAGGTTACTATGAGCAGTTCTTC.

The rearrangement uses TRBV5-1 and TRBJ2-7, with 9 nucleotides matching TRBD2. This CDR3 has 17 amino acids. J gave up 2 bases and V 0 bases, and 9 bases lay outside the gene matches. Per germline, CDR1 SGHRS and CDR2 YFSETQ. The CDR3 protein is CASSLGLAEPEAYEQYF. In nucleotides, the CDR3 is TGCGCCAGCAGCTTGGGACTAGCGGAGCCGGAAGCCTACGAGCAGTACTTC.

This clone was observed once. V and J are TRBV4-1 and TRBJ2-3; D possibly corresponds to TRBD1 (5 bases). Germline V gene lookup returns CDR1 MGHRA and CDR2 YSYEKL. V lost 0 bases, J lost 3 bases, and 10 bases lay in between. The CDR3 consists of 15 residues. For the CDR3, the DNA is TGCGCCAGCAGCCAAGAGGGCAGGGAAACAGATACGCAGTATTTT. Amino acid sequence: CASSQEGRETDTQYF.

This clone was observed once. The V gene is TRBV7-8, the J gene TRBJ2-2; the match to TRBD1 covers 8 bases. The CDR3 spans 21 residues. Trimming at V came to 1 base and at J to 1 base, leaving 17 bases not matched to a gene. CDR1 is SGHVS and CDR2 is FQNEAQ in the germline V gene. In DNA, the CDR3 is TGTGCCAGCAGCTTAGTCGGAGGACAGGGTTATCTTCGACTGAACACCGGGGAGCTGTTTTTT. This gives the protein CASSLVGGQGYLRLNTGELFF.

The V call is TRBV7-3, the J call TRBJ1-1, with 7 bases that match TRBD1. The CDR3 has 14 residues. V lost 0 bases and J lost 6; bases outside the gene matches: 4. Germline loops: CDR1 SGHTA, CDR2 FQGTGA. The CDR3 sequence: CASSLTRDRPEAFF. The CDR3 region has the DNA TGTGCCAGCAGCTTAACGCGGGACAGACCTGAAGCTTTCTTT. Variable domain in full (rest from reference TRBV7-3 and TRBJ1-1): GAGVSQTPSNKVTEKGKYVELRCDPISGHTALYWYRQSLGQGPEFLIYFQGTGAADDSGLPNDRFFAVRPEGSVSTLKIQRTERGDSAVYLCASSLTRDRPEAFFGQGTRLTVV.

This chain uses TRBV19 with TRBJ2-5; D call uncertain. V was trimmed by 5 bases and J by 1 base, leaving 8 bases between them. The length of the CDR3 is 13 residues. The germline gives CDR1 LNHDA, CDR2 SQIVND (reference sequence). CDR3 nucleotide sequence: TGTGCCAGTAGTGACTTATCCCAAGAGACCCAGTACTTC. As protein: CASSDLSQETQYF. The full variable domain, rest sourced from reference TRBV19 and TRBJ2-5, is DGGITQSPKYLFRKEGQNVTLSCEQNLNHDAMYWYRQDPGQGLRLIYYSQIVNDFQKGDIAEGYSVSREKKESFPLTVTSAQKNPTAFYLCASSDLSQETQYFGPGTRLLVL.

This clone was seen a few times. The chain is built from TRBV30 and TRBJ1-5; D is unclear. Germline CDR1 GTSNPN, CDR2 SVGIG (reference sequence). The V and J ends lost 1 base and 3 bases respectively, with 4 bases between them. The length of the CDR3 is 12 residues. CDR3 protein: CAWSEYNQPQHF. The CDR3 DNA sequence: TGTGCCTGGAGTGAATACAATCAGCCCCAGCATTTT.

The chain carries TRBV5-1 and TRBJ1-1; the D is unclear. Germline CDR1 is SGHRS and CDR2 is YFSETQ. Trimming removed 4 bases from V and 1 base from J, with 8 bases in between. This CDR3 spans 13 amino acids. The CDR3 loop is CASSREPNTEAFF. The CDR3 nucleotides are TGCGCCAGCAGCAGAGAACCGAACACTGAAGCTTTCTTT.